The 2 T cell receptor beta chains listed next were all sequenced from one sample in a study of blood T cells in healthy people across ages. PCR was performed a second time for about 6 to 11 cycles using a sample-barcoded 5' primer and a J-beta primer mix. TCRdb re-analysed the 5' RACE reads in MiXCR, keeping a single row per CDR3 protein. The sample gives about 580,000 distinct CDR3 sequences, more than 45% of which show up once; just under 25% is in the top ten. The sequencing input was blood. The source of these receptors is a man older than 75 in good health.

The V call is TRBV6-1, the J call TRBJ1-2; 9 bases are a match to TRBD1. Germline loops: CDR1 MNHNS, CDR2 SASEGT. The junction had 20 bases not matched to a gene; V was cut back by 8 bases and J by 4 bases. The CDR3 is 18 amino acids. CDR3 region: CASGGTGGGVLRTYGYTF. CDR3 nucleotides: TGTGCCAGCGGGGGAACAGGGGGCGGAGTGCTGCGGACCTATGGCTACACCTTC.

The V call is TRBV29-1, the J call TRBJ2-4, with D possibly matching TRBD2 (6 bases). The tail of the sequence fits TRBJ2-7 better, so the J call may be wrong. In germline, CDR1 is SQVTM, CDR2 ANQGSEA. The CDR3 has 13 amino acids. CDR3 sequence (DNA): TGCAGCGTCTGGGACTCGTCGGAGTACGAGCAGTACTTC. This codes for CSVWDSSEYEQYF.